This T cell receptor beta chain was found in a study of shared clonotypes between healthy human individuals. General observations from the study: A handful of donors showed sharing of approximately 5% of naive CD4 clonotypes.

The protocol was immunoSEQ multiplex PCR, while the TCRdb copy is restricted to in-frame clones and leaves out a portion. Among approximately 1.1 million clones listed, around 78% were seen once. In regard to this clone: Its antigen is not known. This specimen includes other DNA sequences encoding the same CDR3.

CD45RA-negative memory and CD45RA+ naive subsets were split from the CD4+ cells. Germline lookup yields CDR1 SGHTA and CDR2 FQGTGA. The V end lost 0 bases, the J end lost 1 base, and 7 bases lay between the germline ends. The CDR3 length is 15 residues. V and J are TRBV7-3 and TRBJ2-1; D is possibly TRBD1 (5 bases). Sequencing was carried out using memory CD4+ T cells from PBMCs. Indicated subset: CD45RA-negative fraction. The sequence was collected from a man aged 18-30 years in good health. Some clones in this sample may be carry-over from other donors' samples. CDR3 DNA sequence: TGTGCCAGCAGCTTAACAGGGGATTCCTACAATGAGCAGTTCTTC. Its protein is CASSLTGDSYNEQFF.